This entry features one T cell receptor (beta chain) sequence. The table lists this clonotype with a count of one. The antigen it recognizes is unknown. The sample holds no much larger clone one base away, and base qualities are not on file. One read alone makes for weak evidence. Library construction relied on 5' RACE. The listed sequencing device is Illumina HiSeq 2500. The second PCR ran for about 6 to 12 cycles and used a J-beta primer mix along with a sample-barcoded 5' primer. A template-switch 5' adaptor carrying 12 random nucleotides introduced a unique molecular identifier onto each TCR beta cDNA molecule. Each sample yielded at least 2.5 million CDR3-containing paired-end reads. First-strand cDNA was synthesized from all RNA with the Mint cDNA synthesis kit, primed by a TRBC-specific oligonucleotide. All cDNA was treated with uracil-DNA glycosylase and then went through a first 18-cycle PCR with the universal primers M1SS and BC2_uni_R. Under the source paper's analysis protocol: Normalization of each sample was performed by random selection of 1 million high-quality reads, each carrying a distinct molecular identifier. Instead of being binned into consensus sequences, reads that shared molecular identifiers were thrown out. CDR3 identification, clonotype clustering and error correction used MiTCR with a Q25 quality threshold and the strictest error-elimination algorithm. Lower-bound total TCR beta diversity was estimated with a nonparametric unseen species model using Euler transformation. Starting from the raw public reads, TCRdb applied fastp trimming at Q25, assembled clones with MiXCR and retained in-frame beta chains. Identical CDR3 protein sequences are pooled into one entry, listed with their most common genes and DNA. TCRdb, not the original authors, processed these V and J calls. Across this sample there are 700,000 to 850,000 distinct CDR3 sequences, with around half seen only once. The ten largest clones take up roughly 40% of the sample.

The roughly 39 donors, aged about 6 to 95 years, were systemically healthy Caucasian individuals from Russia. Approximately 10 milliliters of peripheral blood were collected from each donor into EDTA-treated Vacutainer tubes. Ficoll-Paque density-gradient centrifugation was used to isolate PBMCs, with at least 7 million obtained per sample. Total RNA was extracted from PBMCs with Trizol reagent, with at least 5 micrograms obtained per sample. Naive CD45RAhigh/CD27high T cell percentages were measured by flow cytometry on a PBMC aliquot from every donor. This sample stems from a study of blood T cells in healthy people across ages (dated by TCRdb to between 2014 and 2016). In terms of the full investigation: Template switching captured roughly one uniquely barcoded TCR beta cDNA molecule per two T cells in model experiments. To track age-related changes in TCR beta repertoire diversity, the study relied on deep sequencing normalized with unique cDNA molecular identifiers. The donors were split into four age groups: young (average around 15 years), middle-aged (around 37), aged (roughly 65) and long-lived (roughly 77). To avoid experimental bias, donors of different ages were randomly spread across the sequencing lanes. For two donors (one aged 18 to 29 and one aged 80 or older), the study analyzed two additional independent replicas of 1 million unique cDNA reads from the same blood draw.

On the study overall, not on this receptor specifically: Observed TCR beta diversity per million T cells fell roughly linearly with age, and a significant reduction was already apparent by age roughly 40. Compared with the aged group, more naive CD4+ T cells, fewer expanded clones and increased TCR diversity were shown by the long-lived group, suggesting age selection. Because the CMV infection status of the donors was unknown, age-related changes in expanded clonotypes may potentially have been confounded. Estimates of total diversity based on one million sequenced T cells were regarded as lower bounds and as underestimates. Conclusive comparison of naive and antigen-experienced compartments was prevented by the profiling of bulk unsorted PBMCs. There was a strong correlation between observed TCR beta diversity and the percentage of naive T cells measured by flow cytometry.

This clonotype was obtained from a man at least 80 years old in good health. The specimen sequenced was blood.

The CDR3 sequence is CASSLNLDRSHEKLFF. The bases read TGTGCCAGCAGCTTAAACCTGGACAGGAGCCATGAAAAACTGTTTTTT. This chain is built from TRBV7-9 and TRBJ1-4, with 7 bases aligning to TRBD1. The CDR3 covers 16 residues, taking in both the cysteine and the phenylalanine. The sequence is cut down to CDR3 DNA, 48 bases in frame from base 1. For this chain, trimming is 2 bases at the V end and 6 bases at the J end, and the number of junction bases without a gene match is 9. Looking up the germline V gene (reference sequence) yields CDR1 SEHNR and CDR2 FQNEAQ.